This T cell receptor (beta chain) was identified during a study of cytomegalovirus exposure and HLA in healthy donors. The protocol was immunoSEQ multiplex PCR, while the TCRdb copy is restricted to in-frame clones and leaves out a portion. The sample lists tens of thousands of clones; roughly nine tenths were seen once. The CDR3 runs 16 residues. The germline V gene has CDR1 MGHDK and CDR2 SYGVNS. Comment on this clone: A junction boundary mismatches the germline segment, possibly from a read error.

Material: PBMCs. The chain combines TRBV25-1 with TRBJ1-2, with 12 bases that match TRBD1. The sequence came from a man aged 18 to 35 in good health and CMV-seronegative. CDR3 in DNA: TGTGCCACCAGTACCCCCGGGACAGGGGGCGCCTATGGCTACACCTTC. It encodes CATSTPGTGGAYGYTF.